This passage covers 15 T cell receptor beta chains from one sample sequenced in a study of T cell changes during pregnancy in multiple sclerosis. Libraries were prepared by immunoSEQ multiplex PCR; TCRdb keeps only in-frame clonotypes and omits some of them. This sample has tens of thousands of clones; approximately 87% occur once, and the top ten carry over 4%. The specimen sequenced was peripheral blood from another person, used as feeder cells. Source of these receptors: a human donor whose cells served as feeder cells for cultures in a pregnancy study.

The CDR3 DNA follows: TGTGCCATCGGGGAAGGGCGATACGAGCAGTACTTC. It codes for CAIGEGRYEQYF. V is TRBV10-3 and J is TRBJ2-7; no reliable D call. The germline V gene has CDR1 ENHRY and CDR2 SYGVKD. V was shortened by 8 bases and J by 4 bases, with 12 bases between the two germline ends. The CDR3 has 12 residues.

This clone came up once. V and J are TRBV27 and TRBJ2-1; 11 bases line up with TRBD2. Germline V CDR1 and CDR2: MNHEY, SMNVEV (reference sequence). This CDR3 contains 15 residues. The junction had 6 bases not matched to a gene; V was cut back by 6 bases and J by 5 bases. DNA of the CDR3: TGTGCCAGCAGCTTCGGGACTAGCGGAAACAATGAGCAGTTCTTC. The encoded protein is CASSFGTSGNNEQFF.

The CDR3 reads CASGRGDTQYF. CDR3 nucleotide sequence: TGTGCCAGTGGCCGCGGAGATACGCAGTATTTT. The rearrangement uses TRBV2 and TRBJ2-3; no reliable D call. Germline V gene sequence: CDR1 SNHLY, CDR2 FYNNEI. The V and J ends lost 9 bases and 5 bases respectively, with 9 bases between them. The CDR3 covers 11 residues.

The chain joins TRBV19 to TRBJ1-1, with TRBD1 matching over 10 bases. Trimming at V came to 4 bases and at J to 2 bases, leaving 4 bases not matched to a gene. The germline CDR1 and CDR2 sequences are LNHDA and SQIVND (reference sequence). The length of the CDR3 is 15 residues. DNA for the CDR3: TGTGCCAGTAGTAGTTGGGACAGGGGAAACACTGAAGCTTTCTTT. Translation gives CASSSWDRGNTEAFF.

The genes are TRBV29-1 and TRBJ2-1, with D possibly being TRBD2 (6 bases). V was pared by 5 bases and J by 2 bases, with 13 bases between. Looked up from germline, CDR1 is SQVTM and CDR2 is ANQGSEA. The CDR3 sequence is 14 residues long. DNA for the CDR3: TGCAGCGTTCTGGCGGGAACCACCTACAATGAGCAGTTCTTC. Its protein is CSVLAGTTYNEQFF.

This chain links TRBV7-3 with TRBJ2-2; unclear D gene. Trimming cost V 2 bases and J 5 bases, with 3 bases left between them. This CDR3 has 12 residues. Germline-derived CDR1 and CDR2 are SGHTA and FQGTGA. This CDR3 is CASSLGTGELFF. CDR3 DNA sequence: TGTGCCAGCAGCTTAGGGACCGGGGAGCTGTTTTTT. The whole variable domain, remainder taken from reference TRBV7-3 and TRBJ2-2, is GAGVSQTPSNKVTEKGKYVELRCDPISGHTALYWYRQSLGQGPEFLIYFQGTGAADDSGLPNDRFFAVRPEGSVSTLKIQRTERGDSAVYLCASSLGTGELFFGEGSRLTVL.

This chain joins TRBV5-1 and TRBJ1-1; D possibly corresponds to TRBD1 (5 bases). The CDR3 covers 14 residues. V gave up 2 bases and J gave up 5 bases, with 13 bases separating them. Germline loops: CDR1 SGHRS, CDR2 YFSETQ. The CDR3 nucleotides are TGCGCCAGCAGCTTTGTCCAGGGTGGGACTGAAGCTTTCTTT. It yields the protein CASSFVQGGTEAFF.

The chain carries TRBV30 and TRBJ1-5; 7 bases align to TRBD1. V shed 2 bases and J 0 bases; nucleotides not matched to a gene: 10. The germline V gene has CDR1 GTSNPN and CDR2 SVGIG (reference sequence). The CDR3 runs to 17 residues. The CDR3, as DNA: TGTGCCTGGAGTCCGGACAGGCTTTCCGATAGCAATCAGCCCCAGCATTTT. Its protein is CAWSPDRLSDSNQPQHF.

The V call is TRBV2, the J call TRBJ1-1; D gene unclear. Trimming cost V 6 bases and J 0 bases, with 11 bases left between them. Germline V lookup: CDR1 SNHLY, CDR2 FYNNEI. The CDR3 loop spans 14 amino acids. This CDR3 reads CASRYLAMNTEAFF. The CDR3, as DNA: TGTGCCAGCAGATATCTTGCCATGAACACTGAAGCTTTCTTT.

V usage is TRBV11-1 and J usage is TRBJ2-7, with TRBD1 as a possible D gene (6 bases). Germline CDR1 SGHAT, CDR2 FQDESV (reference sequence). The CDR3 is 16 residues long. V dropped 3 bases and J dropped 6 bases, with 21 bases sitting between them. CDR3 sequence reads: CASSFGTPLGLSEQYF. The CDR3 DNA sequence: TGTGCCAGCAGCTTCGGGACACCCTTAGGACTTAGCGAGCAGTACTTC.

The rearrangement joins TRBV20-1 to TRBJ1-2; D is perhaps TRBD1 (6 bases). V gave up 6 bases and J gave up 5 bases, with 10 bases separating them. The CDR3 runs to 11 residues. Germline assignment: CDR1 DFQATT and CDR2 SNEGSKA (reference sequence). The CDR3 DNA sequence: TGCAGTGCCAGGACAGTATATGGCTACACCTTC. This encodes CSARTVYGYTF.

This chain joins TRBV18 and TRBJ1-3; 8 bases align to TRBD1. Germline loops: CDR1 KGHSH, CDR2 LQKENI. The length of the CDR3 is 15 residues. The ends lost 4 bases at V and 1 base at J; junction bases unmatched: 3. CDR3 sequence reads: CASSLGTGSGNTIYF. The CDR3 DNA reads as TGTGCCAGCTCACTCGGGACAGGTTCTGGAAACACCATATATTTT.

The sample holds a few counts of this clone. The rearrangement uses TRBV7-8 and TRBJ1-2, with D maybe TRBD1 (5 bases). The V end was cut by 2 bases, the J end by 3 bases, with 16 bases between. CDR3 length: 16 amino acids. The V gene's germline CDR1 is SGHVS and CDR2 FQNEAQ. The CDR3 here is CASSLSSRGMDYGYTF. The CDR3, as DNA: TGTGCCAGCAGCTTATCCTCCCGGGGCATGGACTATGGCTACACCTTC.

In its sample, this clone was seen a few times. This chain joins TRBV10-3 and TRBJ1-2; D unclear. CDR1 is ENHRY and CDR2 is SYGVKD in the germline V gene. The length of the CDR3 is 14 residues. The V and J ends lost 3 bases and 2 bases respectively, with 10 bases between them. The CDR3 region has the DNA TGTGCCATCAGTGATGACGGCCTAAACTATGGCTACACCTTC. Translating it yields CAISDDGLNYGYTF.

The chain recombines TRBV27 with TRBJ1-5; D is possibly TRBD1 (5 bases). Germline CDR1 reads MNHEY; CDR2 reads SMNVEV (reference sequence). With 3 bases removed from V and 3 bases from J, the gap between germline ends came to 9 bases. The CDR3 runs 14 residues. CDR3 bases: TGTGCCAGCAGTTTGAAGGGGTACAATCAGCCCCAGCATTTT. Its translation is CASSLKGYNQPQHF.